This paragraph reports one T cell receptor (beta chain). Here immunoSEQ multiplex PCR was the method, and the copy in TCRdb shows in-frame clones only, minus some. The sample holds some 300,000 clones, approximately 85% seen once. Those enrolled, adults aged about 18 to 89 years, came from roughly 23 US areas. Cohort 3 recovery required two negative PCRs, clearance, or symptom resolution. This entry belongs to a study of blood T cell repertoires in COVID-19. Study-wide context: The origin of the acute and convalescent COVID-19 samples was the United States, Italy and Spain. T cells, B-cell-depleted T cells, or PBMCs supplied cDNA or gDNA.

The sequencing input was PBMCs or T cells enriched from blood (not recorded which). This TCR was recovered from a woman aged 25-40 years who had recovered from COVID-19.

The CDR3 loop is CASSGNQGQILNEQFF. The DNA for the CDR3 is TGTGCCAGCAGTGGCAACCAGGGGCAGATATTGAATGAGCAGTTCTTC. The J gene is TRBJ2-1, the V gene TRBV6-2 or TRBV6-3, with D perhaps TRBD1 (6 bases). Per germline, CDR1 MNHEY and CDR2 SVGEGT. The CDR3 has 16 residues. The V end was cut by 5 bases, the J end by 7 bases, with 21 bases between.